This TCR beta chain was identified in a study of blood T cell repertoires in COVID-19 (dated by TCRdb to 2019 to 2021). Notes on the research overall: Samples from collaborators originated in the United States, Italy and Spain and spanned both the acute and convalescent phases of COVID-19. The prospective study material was composed of cDNA or gDNA derived from T cells, B-cell-depleted T cells, or PBMCs. Nearly every sample came with metadata listing a de-identified subject ID, COVID-19 status, age in years and sex. The repertoires were released in a freely available public database meant as a resource for research on the immune response to SARS-CoV-2. The dataset comprised deeply sampled blood TCRbeta repertoires from subjects exposed to, actively infected with, or recovered from COVID-19. Samples were obtained from the ongoing ImmuneRACE study (first 160 participants) and from approximately 1,200 subjects provided by 6 global collaborators. Where available, HLA class I and class II types were taken from metadata supplied by the sample provider and were not determined by assay-based typing. The study at large found these results: Clinical and demographic metadata were provided uncurated, with the amount varying by source and participant.

For this clone: This clone's antigen is unknown. It has no much larger one-base neighbor in the sample; base qualities were not kept.

TCRbeta CDR3 regions were amplified from genomic DNA using the immunoSEQ Assay, a bias-controlled multiplex PCR. Turning to the authors' computational methods: The number of nucleated cells in each sample was estimated from the amplification of reference gene primers within the assay. To quantify the absolute abundance of each unique TCRbeta CDR3 rearrangement, sequence reads were collapsed and filtered. Productive Simpson clonality was computed per sample as the square root of Simpson's diversity index over productive rearrangements. TCRdb limited this immuneACCESS table to in-frame rearrangements with V and J called. A share of clones is missing; checked studies link under half to unresolved V genes, and the rest is unexplained. V and J calls and clone size are as listed in that table; D and trimming were resolved from the DNA. This sample lists over 200,000 clones; 90% were detected once. Roughly 16% of the sample comes from the top ten.

Enrolling through a virtual design, the prospective study's participants ranged in age from roughly 18 to 95 years and lived across roughly 24 United States geographic areas. In the prospective study, participants were assigned to cohorts based on the clinical history participants reported in a screening survey and a study questionnaire. Exposed participants had been in contact with someone with a PCR-confirmed or clinician-diagnosed COVID-19 case within 2 weeks of study entry. Each participant in the prospective study had whole blood, serum and a nasopharyngeal or oropharyngeal swab collected by mobile phlebotomists. Participants in the prospective study had the option to provide additional blood draws and questionnaires over a 2-month period. Prospective study blood samples were shipped either frozen or at room temperature before DNA extraction. The CDR3, from cysteine to phenylalanine, totals 14 residues. Just CDR3 DNA is preserved here, 42 bases in frame from base 1. Clipping removes 5 bases from V and 3 bases from J, with 6 as the unmatched junction base count. In the germline V gene, CDR1 corresponds to SNHLY and CDR2 to FYNNEI.

The sample consisted of PBMCs or T cells enriched from blood (not recorded which). The V and J segments used are TRBV2 and TRBJ2-5; 7 central nucleotides agree with TRBD1. The sequence was obtained from a man in his thirties or forties who had been exposed to COVID-19. The CDR3 sequence is CASSPSGQEETQYF. In nucleotides, the sequence is TGTGCCAGCAGTCCTTCCGGACAGGAAGAGACCCAGTACTTC.